These 7 T cell receptor beta chains share one sample of origin, sequenced in a study of stem cell transplantation in POMP-related autoinflammatory disease (dated by TCRdb to about 2021). This specimen's time point label, per the study, means: before hematopoietic stem cell transplant. The protocol used for the library was the immunoSEQ multiplex PCR assay. Drawn from immuneACCESS, this table holds only the in-frame rearrangements with V and J called that TCRdb kept. Clones are partly lost; checked studies trace under half to an unresolved V gene and leave the rest unexplained. Recorded for this sample are some 33,000 clones; 70% to 90% of them occurred a single time. The leading ten clones occupy approximately 0.72% of the sample. The input for sequencing was CD4+ T cells from PBMCs, taken before stem cell transplantation. These receptors were collected from a human donor with POMP-related autoinflammation and immune dysregulation (PRAID).

The V call is TRBV5-1, the J call TRBJ2-5; TRBD2 agrees at 9 bases. Germline V lookup: CDR1 SGHRS, CDR2 YFSETQ. This CDR3 is built from 18 residues. After removal of 1 base from V and 4 bases from J, the junction contained 14 bases not matched to a gene. The CDR3 coding sequence is TGCGCCAGCAGCTTGTTGGTTGGCGGGAGGGCCGCAGGAGAGACCCAGTACTTC. It codes for CASSLLVGGRAAGETQYF.

The chain has TRBV5-1 and TRBJ2-5; 9 nucleotides line up with TRBD1. Germline-derived CDR1 and CDR2 are SGHRS and YFSETQ. The CDR3 covers 14 residues. Trimming removed 1 base from V and 5 bases from J; junction bases left unmatched: 3. The CDR3 is CASSLPGQGETQYF. The CDR3 DNA is TGCGCCAGCAGCTTGCCCGGACAGGGGGAGACCCAGTACTTC. The whole variable domain, remainder taken from reference TRBV5-1 and TRBJ2-5, is KAGVTQTPRYLIKTRGQQVTLSCSPISGHRSVSWYQQTPGQGLQFLFEYFSETQRNKGNFPGRFSGRQFSNSRSEMNVSTLELGDSALYLCASSLPGQGETQYFGPGTRLLVL.

The V and J genes are TRBV4-1 and TRBJ1-2; no clear D. The CDR3 covers 14 residues. V lost 2 bases to trimming and J lost 4 bases, with 11 bases between them. Germline assignment: CDR1 MGHRA and CDR2 YSYEKL. CDR3 DNA sequence: TGCGCCAGCAGCCAAAATACGAGGGTCTATGGCTACACCTTC. It translates to CASSQNTRVYGYTF.

The chain combines TRBV6-1 with TRBJ1-4; D not certain. The CDR3 runs to 15 residues. V was clipped by 10 bases and J by 6 bases, with 21 bases between them. Per the germline V gene, CDR1 is MNHNS and CDR2 is SASEGT. The CDR3 DNA follows: TGTGCCACTACGGAAGCGGGGAGGCTTTATGAAAAACTGTTTTTT. As protein: CATTEAGRLYEKLFF.

The chain carries TRBV11-2 and TRBJ2-5, with D perhaps assigned TRBD1 or TRBD2 (5 bases each). V was trimmed by 5 bases and J by 9 bases, leaving 16 bases between them. The CDR3 consists of 13 residues. Germline CDR1 and CDR2: SGHAT and FQNNGV. The CDR3 here is CASSPGPRESQYF. The CDR3 DNA reads TGTGCCAGCAGCCCGGGGCCCAGGGAATCCCAGTACTTC.

This sequence joins TRBV19 and TRBJ1-2; TRBD1 matches at 7 bases. The germline gives CDR1 LNHDA, CDR2 SQIVND (reference sequence). Germline trimming cut 6 bases from V and 4 bases from J; bases unmatched to any gene: 8. The CDR3 runs 14 residues. Here the CDR3 reads CASSVGGTAYGYTF. The DNA of the CDR3 is TGTGCCAGTAGCGTGGGGGGGACAGCCTATGGCTACACCTTC. The full variable domain, its missing parts supplied by reference TRBV19 and TRBJ1-2, is DGGITQSPKYLFRKEGQNVTLSCEQNLNHDAMYWYRQDPGQGLRLIYYSQIVNDFQKGDIAEGYSVSREKKESFPLTVTSAQKNPTAFYLCASSVGGTAYGYTFGSGTRLTVV.

V is TRBV21-1 and J is TRBJ2-2. TRBV21-1 is tagged as a pseudogene. The CDR3 loop spans 11 amino acids. The chain's CDR3 is CASVRRGELFF. The DNA of the CDR3 is TGTGCCAGCGTTCGAAGGGGGGAGCTGTTTTTT.